The 32 T cell receptor beta chains below all came from one sample that was sequenced in a study of blood T cell repertoires in COVID-19. Assay used: immunoSEQ multiplex PCR; TCRdb lists only in-frame clones, some missing. This table holds some 270,000 clones, about 89% found once. The specimen sequenced was peripheral blood. These receptors were collected from a man between 25 and 39 years old with acute or convalescent COVID-19.

V gene TRBV28 combines with J gene TRBJ1-2, with 8 bases lining up with TRBD1. CDR3 length: 14 amino acids. Germline CDR1 is MDHEN and CDR2 is SYDVKM. Trimming took 11 bases from V and 4 from J; bases not matched to a gene: 12. The CDR3 DNA is TGTGCCTCAGGGGGGACAGGCGGGGTCTATGGCTACACCTTC. It encodes CASGGTGGVYGYTF.

The chain has TRBV7-9 and TRBJ2-3; D is uncertain. Trimming cost V 5 bases and J 0 bases, with 12 bases left between them. Germline lookup yields CDR1 SEHNR and CDR2 FQNEAQ (reference sequence). This CDR3 has 15 amino acids. The CDR3 spells CASSTSTSSTDTQYF. The CDR3 bases are TGTGCCAGCAGCACTTCTACCTCTAGCACAGATACGCAGTATTTT.

This chain joins TRBV11-1 and TRBJ2-1, with D possibly being TRBD2 (6 bases). Trimming left V 5 bases short and J 7 bases short, with 18 bases between. CDR1 and CDR2 (germline): SGHAT, FQDESV (reference sequence). This CDR3 is 15 amino acids long. The DNA of the CDR3 is TGTGCCAGCAGCCGGGACTCCCCACCGCCTAATGAGCAGTTCTTC. Translating it yields CASSRDSPPPNEQFF.

This rearrangement joins TRBV18 to TRBJ2-7, with 9 bases that match TRBD1. Germline V CDR1 and CDR2: KGHSH, LQKENI. There are 16 residues in the CDR3. V shed 3 bases, J shed 0 bases, and the junction held 6 bases outside the gene matches. The DNA of the CDR3 is TGTGCCAGCTCACCGTTAGGACAGGGGACCTCCTACGAGCAGTACTTC. Protein product: CASSPLGQGTSYEQYF.

This chain links TRBV4-2 with TRBJ2-3, with D perhaps TRBD2 (6 bases). Trimming shortened V by 0 bases and J by 4 bases, and 14 bases separated the two germline ends. This CDR3 is 16 amino acids long. Germline CDR1 LGHNA, CDR2 YNFKEQ. CDR3 region: CASSQDRTTWADTQYF. The CDR3 bases are TGTGCCAGCAGCCAAGATCGGACTACTTGGGCAGATACGCAGTATTTT.

The chain recombines TRBV27 with TRBJ2-1, with a weak D call TRBD2 (6 bases). Germline assignment: CDR1 MNHEY and CDR2 SMNVEV (reference sequence). V lost 3 bases to trimming and J lost 6 bases, with 15 bases between them. This CDR3 region has 15 residues. The CDR3 protein is CASSFGGIRVNEQFF. CDR3 DNA sequence: TGTGCCAGCAGTTTCGGAGGGATACGGGTCAATGAGCAGTTCTTC.

The chain recombines TRBV20-1 with TRBJ1-2; D is ambiguous. The CDR3 sequence is 10 residues long. Germline loops: CDR1 DFQATT, CDR2 SNEGSKA (reference sequence). The germline V and J ends were trimmed by 7 bases and 5 bases, with 8 bases remaining between them. CDR3: CSGQAYGYTF. Here the CDR3 DNA reads TGCAGTGGGCAGGCGTATGGCTACACCTTC.

This clone appeared a few times. The chain has TRBV23-1 and TRBJ1-3; 7 bases match TRBD1. TRBV23-1 is noted as an ORF with a role that remains uncertain. The CDR3 has 17 residues. Unmatched junction bases numbered 14, after V lost 7 bases and J lost 2 bases. The CDR3 nucleotides are TGCGCCAGCACGGCAGACAGGGCCCCGGCCACTGGAAACACCATATATTTT. Its protein product is CASTADRAPATGNTIYF.

The CDR3 spells CASSQQRENQETQYF. In DNA form, the CDR3 reads TGTGCCAGCAGCCAACAACGGGAAAACCAAGAGACCCAGTACTTC. This chain uses TRBV4-2 with TRBJ2-5; D is possibly TRBD2 (5 bases). The CDR3 loop spans 15 amino acids. Germline CDR1 reads LGHNA; CDR2 reads YNFKEQ. The germline V and J ends were trimmed by 2 bases and 0 bases, with 10 bases remaining between them.

With regard to this clone: Other DNA sequences in this specimen translate into the identical CDR3. The rearrangement links TRBV18 to TRBJ1-1; D is unclear. The CDR3 contains 11 residues. Trimming removed 3 bases at V and 5 bases at J, with 4 bases between. From germline, CDR1 is KGHSH and CDR2 LQKENI. The CDR3 loop is CASSPSTEAFF. The CDR3 nucleotides read TGTGCCAGCTCACCGAGTACTGAAGCTTTCTTT. The full variable domain, in which reference TRBV18 and TRBJ1-1 provide the parts outside the CDR3, is NAGVMQNPRHLVRRRGQEARLRCSPMKGHSHVYWYRQLPEEGLKFMVYLQKENIIDESGMPKERFSAEFPKEGPSILRIQQVVRGDSAAYFCASSPSTEAFFGQGTRLTVV.

The V and J genes are TRBV19 and TRBJ1-5, with 8 bases lining up with TRBD1. J gave up 6 bases and V 7 bases, and 11 bases lay outside the gene matches. The germline V gene has CDR1 LNHDA and CDR2 SQIVND (reference sequence). The CDR3 runs to 15 residues. CDR3 amino acids: CASTLGQGAFQPQHF. In DNA, the CDR3 is TGTGCCAGTACCCTCGGTCAGGGGGCTTTTCAGCCCCAGCATTTT.

The chain carries TRBV7-6 and TRBJ1-6, with a weak D call TRBD1 (5 bases). Germline CDR1 is SGHVS and CDR2 is FNYEAQ. V was shortened by 2 bases and J by 5 bases, with 13 bases between the two germline ends. The CDR3 is made up of 16 amino acids. In DNA form, the CDR3 reads TGTGCCAGCAGCTTATGGCAGGGAAGGGATAATTCACCCCTCCACTTT. Amino acids: CASSLWQGRDNSPLHF.

In its sample, this clone was seen a few times. The chain joins TRBV5-1 to TRBJ2-7; 7 bases are shared with TRBD1. V was pared by 2 bases and J by 0 bases, with 5 bases of the junction left unmatched. The CDR3 totals 15 residues. Germline V lookup: CDR1 SGHRS, CDR2 YFSETQ. The DNA of the CDR3 is TGCGCCAGCAGCTTAAAACGGGACAGCTCCTACGAGCAGTACTTC. Encoded protein: CASSLKRDSSYEQYF. Looking up the rest from reference TRBV5-1 and TRBJ2-7 gives the full variable domain: KAGVTQTPRYLIKTRGQQVTLSCSPISGHRSVSWYQQTPGQGLQFLFEYFSETQRNKGNFPGRFSGRQFSNSRSEMNVSTLELGDSALYLCASSLKRDSSYEQYFGPGTRLTVT.

The V call is TRBV7-3, the J call TRBJ2-1; the D gene is possibly TRBD2 (6 bases). The germline gives CDR1 SGHTA, CDR2 FQGTGA. Trimming pared 3 bases from V and 3 bases from J, leaving 12 bases between. This CDR3 is built from 15 residues. Here the CDR3 DNA reads TGTGCCAGCAGCTTCTATGGGAGGCACTACAATGAGCAGTTCTTC. Its protein product is CASSFYGRHYNEQFF.

V is TRBV5-1 and J is TRBJ2-2; 9 nucleotides match TRBD1. Unmatched junction bases numbered 12, after V lost 2 bases and J lost 7 bases. Germline-derived CDR1 and CDR2 are SGHRS and YFSETQ. The CDR3 runs 17 residues. The CDR3 here is CASSFTGGAPYSGELFF. The CDR3 region has the DNA TGCGCCAGCAGCTTCACAGGGGGCGCCCCCTATAGCGGGGAGCTGTTTTTT.

There are a few counts of this clone. The rearrangement uses TRBV19 and TRBJ1-5, with 9 positions matching TRBD1. V trimming: 4 bases; J trimming: 4 bases; junction bases outside the gene matches: 11. This CDR3 has 17 residues. Germline CDR1 reads LNHDA; CDR2 reads SQIVND (reference sequence). This CDR3 is CASSTSNPGTGNQPQHF. The CDR3 DNA follows: TGTGCCAGTAGTACTTCAAACCCCGGGACAGGGAATCAGCCCCAGCATTTT. Full variable domain (remainder filled in from reference TRBV19 and TRBJ1-5): DGGITQSPKYLFRKEGQNVTLSCEQNLNHDAMYWYRQDPGQGLRLIYYSQIVNDFQKGDIAEGYSVSREKKESFPLTVTSAQKNPTAFYLCASSTSNPGTGNQPQHFGDGTRLSIL.

V gene TRBV24-1 combines with J gene TRBJ2-3, with 9 bases that match TRBD2. This CDR3 region has 16 residues. J gave up 2 bases and V 9 bases, and 11 bases lay outside the gene matches. The germline V gene has CDR1 KGHDR and CDR2 SFDVKD. As DNA, the CDR3 is TGTGCCACCGGGGGAGGTAGCGGGAGAAACACAGATACGCAGTATTTT. As protein: CATGGGSGRNTDTQYF.

V is TRBV11-2 and J is TRBJ2-1, with D possibly matching TRBD2 (7 bases). The CDR3 totals 13 residues. Trimming took off 0 bases at V and 15 bases at J, with 15 bases between the two ends. Germline lookup yields CDR1 SGHAT and CDR2 FQNNGV. Written as DNA, the CDR3 is TGTGCCAGCAGCTTAGAGACACGGGGGGCCGGGTTCTTC. Its protein is CASSLETRGAGFF.

The chain joins TRBV23-1 to TRBJ1-6, with D maybe TRBD1 (5 bases). TRBV23-1 is reported as an ORF; its role is uncertain. The CDR3 has 12 amino acids. The ends were cut back, 7 bases at V and 11 bases at J, with 12 bases in the middle. The CDR3 sequence is CASITREAPLHF. The CDR3 DNA follows: TGCGCCAGCATAACCAGGGAAGCACCCCTCCACTTT.

The rearrangement joins TRBV18 to TRBJ1-5; 8 bases match TRBD1. Germline CDR1 and CDR2: KGHSH and LQKENI. V gave up 2 bases and J gave up 7 bases; unmatched junction bases: 10. This CDR3 has 16 residues. CDR3 residues: CASSPDAGGGRQPQHF. As DNA, the CDR3 is TGTGCCAGCTCACCAGACGCAGGGGGCGGTCGGCAGCCCCAGCATTTT.

This clone was picked up a small number of times. The V and J genes are TRBV11-2 and TRBJ1-1, with D unresolved. Germline CDR1 and CDR2: SGHAT and FQNNGV. The CDR3 spans 14 residues. V was shortened by 1 base and J by 1 base, with 7 bases between the two germline ends. The CDR3 loop is CASSLARGNTEAFF. CDR3 nucleotide sequence: TGTGCCAGCAGCTTAGCCCGGGGGAACACTGAAGCTTTCTTT.

The chain recombines TRBV9 with TRBJ1-5, with a weak D call TRBD1 (5 bases). This CDR3 is 15 amino acids long. V lost 0 bases to trimming and J lost 9 bases, with 16 bases between them. CDR1 and CDR2 from the germline V gene are SGDLS and YYNGEE. The CDR3: CASSVDGDNRRPQHF. CDR3 bases: TGTGCCAGCAGCGTAGATGGAGACAACAGGCGGCCCCAGCATTTT.

This clone was counted a few times. The rearrangement links TRBV7-9 to TRBJ2-7, with TRBD1 identical over 8 bases. CDR1 is SEHNR and CDR2 is FQNEAQ in the germline V gene (reference sequence). This CDR3 has 16 amino acids. Germline trimming cut 5 bases from V and 5 bases from J; bases unmatched to any gene: 14. CDR3 DNA sequence: TGTGCCAGCAGCGACGGACAGGGTGTCTCGGAGCACGAGCAGTACTTC. Its protein is CASSDGQGVSEHEQYF.

V usage is TRBV3-1 (or the pseudogene TRBV3-2) and J usage is TRBJ2-1, with TRBD2 identical over 8 bases. V lost 3 bases, J lost 5 bases, and 3 bases stayed unmatched. This CDR3 spans 14 amino acids. Germline CDR1 is LGHDT and CDR2 is YNNKEL (reference sequence). As DNA, the CDR3 is TGTGCCAGCAGCCACAGCGGGGGACACAATGAGCAGTTCTTC. This gives the protein CASSHSGGHNEQFF.

The rearrangement links TRBV6-5 to TRBJ2-1; 10 bases match TRBD2. V shed 7 bases, J shed 8 bases, and the junction held 8 bases outside the gene matches. From germline, CDR1 is MNHEY and CDR2 SVGAGI. The CDR3 totals 14 residues. The CDR3, as DNA: TGTGCCAGCAAACCGGGACTAGCGTGGGATGAGCAGTTCTTC. It codes for CASKPGLAWDEQFF.

This clone has a single count. The rearrangement links TRBV28 to TRBJ1-4; TRBD1 is a possible D gene (6 bases). The germline V gene has CDR1 MDHEN and CDR2 SYDVKM. The CDR3 runs to 13 residues. V was cut by 4 bases and J by 4 bases, with 7 bases left in between. The CDR3 nucleotides read TGTGCCAGCAGTTCAGGGGATAATGAAAAACTGTTTTTT. Translation gives CASSSGDNEKLFF. Full variable domain (missing parts from reference TRBV28 and TRBJ1-4): DVKVTQSSRYLVKRTGEKVFLECVQDMDHENMFWYRQDPGLGLRLIYFSYDVKMKEKGDIPEGYSVSREKKERFSLILESASTNQTSMYLCASSSGDNEKLFFGSGTQLSVL.

The chain joins TRBV5-4 to TRBJ1-2; unclear D gene. V shed 0 bases and J shed 8 bases, with 14 bases lying between them. The CDR3 contains 14 residues. Germline CDR1 SGHNT, CDR2 YYREEE (reference sequence). CDR3 region: CASSLGGNSYGYTF. For the CDR3, the DNA is TGTGCCAGCAGCTTGGGTGGTAATTCCTACGGCTACACCTTC.

This sequence joins TRBV29-1 and TRBJ1-1; D gene uncertain. The CDR3 contains 12 residues. Germline V gene data show CDR1 as SQVTM and CDR2 as ANQGSEA. The V end was cut by 8 bases, the J end by 6 bases, with 16 bases between. The CDR3 nucleotides read TGCAGCACTGTACCACGGGGTGCTGAAGCTTTCTTT. Its translation is CSTVPRGAEAFF.

The J gene is TRBJ2-3, the V gene TRBV5-1; TRBD2 aligns across 10 bases. Trimming cost V 0 bases and J 3 bases; bases outside gene matches: 10. This CDR3 spans 18 amino acids. Germline V lookup: CDR1 SGHRS, CDR2 YFSETQ. The CDR3 nucleotides read TGCGCCAGCAGCTTGGCCCGGACTAGCGGAGGACGAACAGATACGCAGTATTTT. Protein: CASSLARTSGGRTDTQYF.

The V call is TRBV2, the J call TRBJ1-6; 9 nucleotides agree with TRBD1. Trimming took 7 bases from V and 10 from J; bases not matched to a gene: 8. From germline, CDR1 is SNHLY and CDR2 FYNNEI. This CDR3 contains 14 residues. The CDR3 nucleotides are TGTGCCAGCAAGTGGGGACAGGGAGAGTCACCCCTCCACTTT. Protein: CASKWGQGESPLHF.

The rearrangement uses TRBV5-6 and TRBJ2-1, with D maybe TRBD2 (6 bases). CDR3 length: 14 residues. Deletions cut 4 bases from V and 8 bases from J, with 16 bases between. Germline V gene data show CDR1 as SGHDT and CDR2 as YYEEEE. CDR3 DNA: TGTGCCAGCAGCGAATTGGGACTCTCGGATGAGCAGTTCTTC. As protein: CASSELGLSDEQFF. Supplemented by reference TRBV5-6 and TRBJ2-1, the full variable domain reads DAGVTQSPTHLIKTRGQQVTLRCSPKSGHDTVSWYQQALGQGPQFIFQYYEEEERQRGNFPDRFSGHQFPNYSSELNVNALLLGDSALYLCASSELGLSDEQFFGPGTRLTVL.

This clone has only a few counts. The V and J genes are TRBV30 and TRBJ1-6, with D tentatively TRBD1 (6 bases). The CDR3 totals 15 residues. The V end lost 1 base, the J end lost 4 bases, and 11 bases lay between the germline ends. Germline CDR1 and CDR2: GTSNPN and SVGIG (reference sequence). CDR3: CAWSGADRYNSPLHF. The CDR3 DNA reads as TGTGCCTGGAGTGGGGCGGACAGATATAATTCACCCCTCCACTTT. Using reference TRBV30 and TRBJ1-6 for the parts outside the CDR3, the full variable domain is SQTIHQWPATLVQPVGSPLSLECTVEGTSNPNLYWYRQAAGRGLQLLFYSVGIGQISSEVPQNLSASRPQDRQFILSSKKLLLSDSGFYLCAWSGADRYNSPLHFGNGTRLTVT.